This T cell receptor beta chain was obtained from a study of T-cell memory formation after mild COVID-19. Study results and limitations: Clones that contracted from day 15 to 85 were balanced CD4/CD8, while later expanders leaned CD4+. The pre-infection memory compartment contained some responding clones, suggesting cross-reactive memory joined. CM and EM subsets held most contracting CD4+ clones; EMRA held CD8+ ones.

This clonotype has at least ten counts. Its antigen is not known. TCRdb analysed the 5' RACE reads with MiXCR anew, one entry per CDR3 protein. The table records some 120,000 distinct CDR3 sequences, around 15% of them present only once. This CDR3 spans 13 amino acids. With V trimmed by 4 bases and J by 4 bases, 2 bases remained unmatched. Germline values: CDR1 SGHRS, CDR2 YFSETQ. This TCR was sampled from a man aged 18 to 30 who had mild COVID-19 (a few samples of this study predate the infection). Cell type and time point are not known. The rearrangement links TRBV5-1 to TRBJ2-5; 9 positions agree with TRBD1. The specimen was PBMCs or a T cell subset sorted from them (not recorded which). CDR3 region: CASSPTGGETQYF. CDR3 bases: TGCGCCAGCAGCCCGACAGGGGGAGAGACCCAGTACTTC.